This record covers a single T cell receptor (beta chain). The germline gives CDR1 KGHDR, CDR2 SFDVKD. V was pared by 2 bases and J by 1 base, with 8 bases of the junction left unmatched. The CDR3 is 17 amino acids. Authors' processing steps: Amplifying reference gene primers gave estimates of nucleated cell counts. Some clones are missing from TCRdb's copy, which holds only in-frame ones; the method was immunoSEQ multiplex PCR. That table gives V, J and clone size, and the DNA gave D and trimming. The table has about 93,000 clones, roughly 89% seen once. This entry comes from a study of blood T cell repertoires in COVID-19. Study background: The United States, Italy and Spain supplied acute and convalescent COVID-19 samples. T cells, B-cell-depleted T cells, or PBMCs provided the cDNA or gDNA that served as material.

The sequencing input was peripheral blood. The origin of this receptor is a man aged 50 to 60 with acute or convalescent COVID-19. The rearrangement uses TRBV24-1 and TRBJ2-5; 8 bases line up with TRBD1. The CDR3 here is CATSDSGQGVTQETQYF. In DNA, the CDR3 is TGTGCCACCAGTGATTCCGGACAGGGAGTTACCCAAGAGACCCAGTACTTC.